This TCR beta chain came from a study of blood T cell repertoires in COVID-19. Study details: T cells, B-cell-depleted T cells, or PBMCs supplied cDNA or gDNA.

The junction had 5 bases not matched to a gene; V was cut back by 3 bases and J by 6 bases. Germline-derived CDR1 and CDR2 are SGHDT and YYEEEE. This CDR3 spans 13 amino acids. Per the original methods: Nucleated cell counts were estimated from reference gene primer amplification. Clones were sequenced by immunoSEQ multiplex PCR, and TCRdb holds only the in-frame ones, with some missing. V and J calls plus clone size are reproduced from that table; the DNA served to infer D and trimming. The sample shows a few hundred thousand clones, roughly 85% of them seen only once. Which cohort a participant joined came from the clinical history participants gave. It was within 2 weeks before study entry that exposed participants met a COVID-19 case.

The rearrangement joins TRBV5-6 to TRBJ2-7; 8 positions match TRBD1. This receptor was identified in a woman between 50 and 59 years old who had been exposed to COVID-19. What was sequenced was PBMCs or T cells enriched from blood (not recorded which). The CDR3 is CASSWTGTGEQYF. DNA for the CDR3: TGTGCCAGCAGCTGGACAGGGACGGGCGAGCAGTACTTC.